This record concerns one T cell receptor (beta chain) sequence. The antigen is undetermined. Germline-derived CDR1 and CDR2 are SGDLS and YYNGEE. V was clipped by 0 bases and J by 3 bases, with 19 bases between them. There are 18 residues in the CDR3. TCRdb's table, derived via immunoSEQ multiplex PCR, lists solely in-frame clones and lacks some. The profile shows about 68,000 clones, around nine tenths of them singletons. The sample comes from a study of cytotoxic CD8 clonotypes in ibrutinib-treated CLL. Notes on the study in general: Baseline clonality, higher than in age-matched healthy donors, tracked circulating CD8+ T-cell counts.

The source of this sequence is a human donor with chronic lymphocytic leukemia. The sample was PBMCs, taken after 12 months of ibrutinib treatment. J is TRBJ1-5 and V is TRBV9; no firm D call. CDR3 loop: CASSVVKLGRSLNQPQHF. Written as DNA, the CDR3 is TGTGCCAGCAGCGTAGTAAAGTTGGGCAGGAGCCTCAATCAGCCCCAGCATTTT.